The TCR beta chain under discussion was sequenced for a study of response to subunit inactivated influenza vaccine. Study-level results: Each seasonal flu vaccination may recruit only limited new T cells, authors suggested.

TCRdb analysed the RT-PCR reads with MiXCR anew, one entry per CDR3 protein. The table lists about 480,000 distinct CDR3 sequences, 25% of them singletons. This CDR3 contains 13 residues. Trimming pared 5 bases from V and 8 bases from J, leaving 15 bases between. This clonotype occurred a few times. What it binds is unknown. This receptor was identified in a man aged 50 to 60 who received an inactivated influenza vaccine. The chain recombines TRBV12-3 or TRBV12-4 with TRBJ1-1; D might be TRBD1 (5 bases). The sample here was CD4+ T cells sorted from PBMCs, taken 5 to 6 days after vaccination. In DNA, the CDR3 is TGTGCCAGCAGTGGATGGGGAGACAGCGAAGCTTTCTTT. It is translated as CASSGWGDSEAFF.